This TCR beta chain came from a study of T cells in Graves' hyperthyroidism and ophthalmopathy (dated by TCRdb to between 2018 and 2021). Looking at the study overall: Peripheral blood samples were taken at initial diagnosis, before any treatment was given. To identify TCR V-J signatures that set the groups apart, the researchers used a discovery cohort of about a hundred patients, made up of under 50 with Graves' ophthalmopathy and 55 to 65 with stable Graves' hyperthyroidism. Prospective prediction of ophthalmopathy was tested in an independent validation cohort of 18 to 20 hyperthyroidism patients and some 17 patients who later progressed to ophthalmopathy. For training and testing, the 100 or so patients in the discovery cohort were randomly divided in a 7:3 ratio. In addition, the study compared T-cell repertoires in thyroid tissue and in blood from roughly six Graves' hyperthyroidism patients. After sampling, hyperthyroidism patients received methimazole starting at 30 mg daily, and ophthalmopathy patients received high-dose intravenous methylprednisolone. The paper describes TCR Vbeta CDR3 sequencing of 135 peripheral blood samples, made up of some 42 ophthalmopathy patients, more than 70 hyperthyroidism patients and approximately 17 progressor patients.

Trimming takes 6 bases off V and 7 bases off J; junction bases not matched to a gene: 6. The germline V gene gives CDR1 as MDHEN and CDR2 as SYDVKM. The CDR3 measures 13 amino acids from cysteine to phenylalanine. Only the CDR3 region is kept as DNA, spanning 39 bases read in frame from base 1. Comments on this clonotype: Which antigen it targets is not known. No quality values exist for individual bases; no much larger clone is one base distant.

The TCR beta CDR3 regions were amplified from RNA transcripts. The TCR CDR3 was subjected to a first round of RT-PCR using the HTBI primer set and the Qiagen OneStep RT-PCR kit. Libraries were constructed in a second round of multiplex PCR, after which size selection and purification were performed. The libraries were sequenced on an Illumina HiSeq2000 using paired-end 100 bp reads. Processing in the source paper ran as follows. Raw data were processed with SOAPnuke, discarding reads with adapters, uncalled bases, mean Phred below 15, or no exact constant-primer or identifier match. High-quality paired reads were merged using COPE v1.2.5, and each unique nucleotide sequence was defined as a clonotype. MiTCR v1.1 was used to align the clonotypes against IMGT TRBV, TRBD and TRBJ reference segments. The analysis was restricted to V-J combinations with a frequency above 0.0001, which together covered 99.2% of the repertoires. The TCS score was defined as F50 (clonal expansion) divided by E x V (chaos), with BLOSUM62-based TCRdist calculated between CDR3 peptides within each V-J. Welch's t-statistics and random forest reduced several hundred V-J features to 10 to 15, which were used in a naive Bayes classifier (R e1071). The raw public reads went through TCRdb reprocessing: fastp at Q25, MiXCR clone calling, in-frame beta chains kept. Records with the same CDR3 protein are collapsed into one entry carrying the most frequent genes and DNA. The V and J calls follow TCRdb's processing rather than the paper's. This sample has 500,000 or so distinct CDR3 sequences in its table, and roughly 15% of those were observed once. The top ten clones comprise approximately 15% of the sample.

Ophthalmopathy patients had moderately to severely active disease, Clinical Activity Score of at least 3, NOSPECS grade of at least 4, and duration under 3 months. Exclusion was applied to patients with uncontrolled infections, other autoimmune diseases, pregnancy or lactation. Clinical symptoms, serum thyroxine and TRAb, thyroid ultrasound, and orbital computed tomography formed the basis for the diagnoses. PBMCs were separated from 7.5 to 10 ml of fresh peripheral blood using Ficoll-Paque density gradient centrifugation. Total RNA was extracted using Trizol reagent, and RNA quality was assessed on an Agilent 2100 Bioanalyzer. The research as a whole found: Sample size was not statistically predetermined, and investigators were not blinded to group allocation. During validation, the model predicted progression to ophthalmopathy a median of approximately 6.5 months ahead of onset, with around 65% sensitivity and 72% to 85% specificity. A 13 V-J signature model separated ophthalmopathy from stable hyperthyroidism, with around 88% sensitivity and about 81% specificity in cross-validation and 80%/75% in testing. Blood samples also contained most of the expanded thyroid clonotypes (frequency above 0.001), which suggests that blood repertoires may reflect thyroid immune responses.

The sample was blood. The rearranged segments are TRBV28 and TRBJ1-2; 9 junctional bases match TRBD1. This TCR came from a woman younger than 30 with Graves' ophthalmopathy. In nucleotide form, the sequence is TGTGCCAGCAGATACACAGGGGGCCTTGGCTACACCTTC. This encodes CASRYTGGLGYTF.